One and the same sample provided the 28 T cell receptor beta chains below, sequenced in a study of blood T cell repertoires in COVID-19. Profiling relied on immunoSEQ multiplex PCR, and the TCRdb table lists in-frame clones only, not all of them. The data contain 70,000 to 95,000 clones, around 90% of them seen just once; the ten biggest clones take up less than 3%. The sample consisted of peripheral blood. These receptors were taken from a man in his fifties with COVID-19, enrolled during active disease.

The chain joins TRBV30 to TRBJ2-5; 10 bases align to TRBD1. The V and J ends lost 5 bases and 5 bases, in that order; junction bases with no gene match: 11. Looked up from germline, CDR1 is GTSNPN and CDR2 is SVGIG (reference sequence). The CDR3 runs to 15 residues. In DNA form, the CDR3 reads TGTGCCTGGGGGACAGGGGATTCCCCTGGGGAGACCCAGTACTTC. Amino acids: CAWGTGDSPGETQYF.

The chain uses TRBV19 and TRBJ1-6, with 7 bases identical to TRBD1. After removal of 6 bases from V and 11 bases from J, the junction contained 10 bases not matched to a gene. CDR3 size: 14 residues. In germline, CDR1 is LNHDA, CDR2 SQIVND (reference sequence). The CDR3, as DNA: TGTGCCAGTAGCACCCAGGGGGTATCGCCACCCCTCCACTTT. Protein sequence: CASSTQGVSPPLHF.

This rearrangement joins TRBV27 to TRBJ2-1; D is perhaps TRBD1 (5 bases). V lost 7 bases, J lost 8 bases, and 21 bases lay in between. This CDR3 comprises 15 residues. Per germline, CDR1 MNHEY and CDR2 SMNVEV (reference sequence). The CDR3 sequence: CASTLRGFTTDEQFF. CDR3 nucleotides: TGTGCCAGCACCCTAAGGGGCTTTACTACGGATGAGCAGTTCTTC.

This clone was observed a few times. This chain joins TRBV19 and TRBJ2-1, with TRBD2 identical over 13 bases. This CDR3 region has 17 residues. V gave up 1 base and J gave up 9 bases; unmatched junction bases: 9. Germline values: CDR1 LNHDA, CDR2 SQIVND (reference sequence). For the CDR3, the DNA is TGTGCCAGTAGTATAGGACTAAGACTAGCGGGGGGAGTTGAGCAGTTCTTC. Translated: CASSIGLRLAGGVEQFF. The full variable domain, in which reference TRBV19 and TRBJ2-1 provide the parts outside the CDR3, is DGGITQSPKYLFRKEGQNVTLSCEQNLNHDAMYWYRQDPGQGLRLIYYSQIVNDFQKGDIAEGYSVSREKKESFPLTVTSAQKNPTAFYLCASSIGLRLAGGVEQFFGPGTRLTVL.

V is TRBV19 and J is TRBJ1-2; 8 nucleotides line up with TRBD1. CDR3 length: 13 residues. With 7 bases clipped from V and 8 bases from J, the junction kept 9 bases outside the gene matches. Germline values: CDR1 LNHDA, CDR2 SQIVND (reference sequence). The CDR3 nucleotides read TGTGCCAGTACCCCCGGACAGGGTGGAGGCTACACCTTC. Translating it yields CASTPGQGGGYTF.

The genes are TRBV18 and TRBJ1-1, with D unresolved. Trimming removed 0 bases at V and 4 bases at J, with 9 bases between. The CDR3 contains 14 residues. Per germline, CDR1 KGHSH and CDR2 LQKENI. The CDR3 protein is CASSPPSGITEAFF. The CDR3 DNA reads as TGTGCCAGCTCACCACCTTCGGGAATCACTGAAGCTTTCTTT.

The chain employs TRBV4-2 and TRBJ2-4; the match to TRBD2 covers 10 bases. V shed 4 bases, J shed 0 bases, and the junction held 9 bases outside the gene matches. The germline gives CDR1 LGHNA, CDR2 YNFKEQ. This CDR3 is 18 amino acids long. CDR3 coding DNA: TGTGCCAGCAGCCCCGAGTTGAGCGGGGGGGCAGCCAAAAACATTCAGTACTTC. Residues: CASSPELSGGAAKNIQYF.

The chain has TRBV7-9 and TRBJ1-4, with TRBD1 identical over 9 bases. This CDR3 comprises 14 residues. CDR1 and CDR2 (germline): SEHNR, FQNEAQ (reference sequence). The V segment lost 3 bases and the J segment 10 bases; nucleotides outside the gene matches: 6. The CDR3 region is CASSLDRGQGKLFF. Here the CDR3 DNA reads TGTGCCAGCAGCTTGGACAGGGGTCAGGGAAAACTGTTTTTT.

The CDR3 spells CASRPDSPSNQPQHF. CDR3 in DNA: TGTGCCAGCAGACCTGACAGCCCTAGCAATCAGCCCCAGCATTTT. The gene calls are TRBV6-2 or TRBV6-3 and TRBJ1-5; D perhaps matches TRBD1 (5 bases). V dropped 6 bases and J dropped 0 bases, with 12 bases sitting between them. CDR1 is MNHEY and CDR2 is SVGEGT in the germline V gene. CDR3 size: 15 residues.

Only one count was recorded for this clone. The chain carries TRBV11-2 and TRBJ1-2, with D possibly TRBD1 on 6 matching bases. The CDR3 has 14 amino acids. V was cut by 0 bases and J by 4 bases, with 9 bases left in between. Germline CDR1 reads SGHAT; CDR2 reads FQNNGV. The CDR3 spells CASSLEGAGYGYTF. The CDR3, as DNA: TGTGCCAGCAGCTTAGAGGGGGCTGGCTATGGCTACACCTTC. Filled out from reference TRBV11-2 and TRBJ1-2, the complete variable domain reads EAGVAQSPRYKIIEKRQSVAFWCNPISGHATLYWYQQILGQGPKLLIQFQNNGVVDDSQLPKDRFSAERLKGVDSTLKIQPAKLEDSAVYLCASSLEGAGYGYTFGSGTRLTVV.

The chain links TRBV3-1 (or the pseudogene TRBV3-2) to TRBJ2-1, with TRBD1 matching over 7 bases. Germline-derived CDR1 and CDR2 are LGHDT and YNNKEL (reference sequence). The CDR3 length is 15 residues. The J segment lost 2 bases and the V segment lost 3 bases, leaving 4 bases of the junction unmatched. The CDR3 nucleotides are TGTGCCAGCAGCCAGGGACAGTCCCCCTACAATGAGCAGTTCTTC. This gives the protein CASSQGQSPYNEQFF.

This clone was observed a single time. This chain links TRBV4-2 with TRBJ2-4, with D perhaps matching TRBD1 (6 bases). This CDR3 region has 16 residues. V was shortened by 0 bases and J by 2 bases, with 11 bases between the two germline ends. CDR1 is LGHNA and CDR2 is YNFKEQ in the germline V gene. The CDR3 DNA reads as TGTGCCAGCAGCCAAGATATACAGGGTACCAAAAACATTCAGTACTTC. Amino acid sequence: CASSQDIQGTKNIQYF.

The V call is TRBV13, the J call TRBJ2-7, with 8 nucleotides matching TRBD1. The CDR3 loop spans 14 amino acids. The junction had 10 bases not matched to a gene; V was cut back by 5 bases and J by 7 bases. Germline loops: CDR1 PRHDT, CDR2 FYEKMQ (reference sequence). CDR3 DNA: TGTGCCAGCAGCATAACGTGGACAGGGAATGAGCAGTACTTC. It yields the protein CASSITWTGNEQYF.

This chain connects TRBV2 to TRBJ1-6; no firm D call. Germline loops: CDR1 SNHLY, CDR2 FYNNEI. The V and J ends lost 10 bases and 0 bases respectively, with 10 bases between them. The CDR3 totals 14 residues. DNA of the CDR3: TGTGCCACCGACGCTAGCTCCTATAATTCACCCCTCCACTTT. The encoded protein is CATDASSYNSPLHF.

This clone appeared a single time. The chain has TRBV10-3 and TRBJ2-1, with 11 bases that match TRBD2. The CDR3 contains 15 residues. Germline V gene lookup returns CDR1 ENHRY and CDR2 SYGVKD. V trimming: 6 bases; J trimming: 4 bases; junction bases outside the gene matches: 5. The CDR3 reads CAISLLAGAYNEQFF. The CDR3 bases are TGTGCCATCAGCTTACTAGCGGGGGCTTACAATGAGCAGTTCTTC.

The rearrangement links TRBV28 to TRBJ1-6; TRBD1 is a possible D gene (5 bases). Trimming stripped 6 bases from V and 5 bases from J, with 11 bases between. This CDR3 contains 14 residues. Per the germline V gene, CDR1 is MDHEN and CDR2 is SYDVKM. CDR3 region: CASRRGGNNSPLHF. CDR3 nucleotides: TGTGCCAGCAGGCGGGGGGGAAATAATTCACCCCTCCACTTT.

The rearrangement uses TRBV18 and TRBJ2-7; TRBD2 aligns across 7 bases. Trimming cost V 4 bases and J 2 bases; bases outside gene matches: 5. This CDR3 comprises 14 residues. Germline V gene data show CDR1 as KGHSH and CDR2 as LQKENI. CDR3 DNA sequence: TGTGCCAGCTCACTAGCGGGTCCTACCTACGAGCAGTACTTC. Its protein is CASSLAGPTYEQYF.

The rearrangement joins TRBV7-3 to TRBJ2-7, with D tentatively TRBD2 (5 bases). The CDR3 totals 13 residues. The V and J ends lost 4 bases and 2 bases respectively, with 9 bases between them. From germline, CDR1 is SGHTA and CDR2 FQGTGA. CDR3 bases: TGTGCCAGCAGCTCTGAACTAGCCTACGAGCAGTACTTC. Protein: CASSSELAYEQYF.

The J gene is TRBJ2-2, the V gene TRBV7-2; D is uncertain. V dropped 5 bases and J dropped 1 base, with 11 bases sitting between them. In germline, CDR1 is SGHTA, CDR2 FQGNSA. The CDR3 contains 15 residues. The CDR3 DNA sequence: TGTGCCAGCAGCAAGACCCCAGGGAACACCGGGGAGCTGTTTTTT. This codes for CASSKTPGNTGELFF.

This clone has just one count. The rearrangement joins TRBV27 to TRBJ2-1; D is unclear. Looked up from germline, CDR1 is MNHEY and CDR2 is SMNVEV (reference sequence). This CDR3 is built from 16 residues. Trimming took 0 bases from V and 0 from J, leaving 9 bases between them. CDR3 bases: TGTGCCAGCAGTTTATCCGCGGATAGCTCCTACAATGAGCAGTTCTTC. Amino acid sequence: CASSLSADSSYNEQFF.

V usage is TRBV7-3 and J usage is TRBJ1-2, with D unclear. Deletions cut 5 bases from V and 5 bases from J, with 15 bases between. The CDR3 contains 14 residues. The germline CDR1 and CDR2 sequences are SGHTA and FQGTGA. The CDR3 sequence: CASSAGRPGYGYTF. The CDR3 nucleotides read TGTGCCAGCAGCGCCGGTCGTCCGGGGTATGGCTACACCTTC.

The CDR3 loop is CASSRSMTSKDEQFF. CDR3 sequence (DNA): TGTGCCAGCAGCCGAAGCATGACTAGCAAGGATGAGCAGTTCTTC. The chain is built from TRBV2 and TRBJ2-1; TRBD2 matches at 7 bases. Germline V gene data show CDR1 as SNHLY and CDR2 as FYNNEI. The trim removed 6 bases at V and 8 bases at J, leaving 13 bases unmatched. The CDR3 runs to 15 residues. Full variable domain (outside the CDR3, taken from reference TRBV2 and TRBJ2-1): EPEVTQTPSHQVTQMGQEVILRCVPISNHLYFYWYRQILGQKVEFLVSFYNNEISEKSEIFDDQFSVERPDGSNFTLKIRSTKLEDSAMYFCASSRSMTSKDEQFFGPGTRLTVL.

CDR3 DNA: TGTGCCAGCAGTGATGACAGGGGGTATAATTCACCCCTCCACTTT. As protein: CASSDDRGYNSPLHF. The V and J genes are TRBV2 and TRBJ1-6; 9 positions agree with TRBD1. V was pared by 3 bases and J by 4 bases, with 1 base of the junction left unmatched. This CDR3 has 15 residues. Germline V gene sequence: CDR1 SNHLY, CDR2 FYNNEI.

CDR3 amino acids: CASSQEAGDQPQHF. The DNA for the CDR3 is TGTGCCAGCAGCCAAGAAGCGGGGGATCAGCCCCAGCATTTT. J is TRBJ1-5 and V is TRBV4-2, with D tentatively TRBD1 (5 bases). Germline V gene sequence: CDR1 LGHNA, CDR2 YNFKEQ. This CDR3 has 14 amino acids. The germline V and J ends were trimmed by 0 bases and 5 bases, with 8 bases remaining between them.

This clone has a single count. The chain links TRBV4-3 to TRBJ1-5; D is undetermined. Trimming pared 0 bases from V and 3 bases from J, leaving 9 bases between. In germline, CDR1 is LGHNA, CDR2 YSLEER. The CDR3 consists of 15 residues. The CDR3 loop is CASSQDMTANQPQHF. The CDR3 DNA follows: TGCGCCAGCAGCCAAGATATGACTGCCAATCAGCCCCAGCATTTT.

CDR3 DNA sequence: TGTGCCAGCAGCCTTAGCGGGACTTTGGGAGGCTACACCTTC. Its translation: CASSLSGTLGGYTF. The chain couples TRBV21-1 to TRBJ1-2. TRBV21-1 is shown as a pseudogene. This CDR3 contains 14 residues.

The J gene is TRBJ1-1, the V gene TRBV15, with TRBD1 as a possible D gene (5 bases). Germline V CDR1 and CDR2: LNHNV, YYDKDF (reference sequence). V was shortened by 0 bases and J by 9 bases, with 11 bases between the two germline ends. This CDR3 region has 13 residues. The CDR3 here is CATSRDRVKKAFF. The CDR3 nucleotides are TGTGCCACCAGCAGAGACAGGGTAAAGAAAGCTTTCTTT.

The chain is built from TRBV6-5 and TRBJ1-6, with a tentative D call TRBD1 (5 bases). This CDR3 comprises 14 residues. Germline assignment: CDR1 MNHEY and CDR2 SVGAGI. With 2 bases removed from V and 9 bases from J, the gap between germline ends came to 11 bases. CDR3 nucleotides: TGTGCCAGCAGTTACGAATCAGGGATTTCACCCCTCCACTTT. Encoded protein: CASSYESGISPLHF.